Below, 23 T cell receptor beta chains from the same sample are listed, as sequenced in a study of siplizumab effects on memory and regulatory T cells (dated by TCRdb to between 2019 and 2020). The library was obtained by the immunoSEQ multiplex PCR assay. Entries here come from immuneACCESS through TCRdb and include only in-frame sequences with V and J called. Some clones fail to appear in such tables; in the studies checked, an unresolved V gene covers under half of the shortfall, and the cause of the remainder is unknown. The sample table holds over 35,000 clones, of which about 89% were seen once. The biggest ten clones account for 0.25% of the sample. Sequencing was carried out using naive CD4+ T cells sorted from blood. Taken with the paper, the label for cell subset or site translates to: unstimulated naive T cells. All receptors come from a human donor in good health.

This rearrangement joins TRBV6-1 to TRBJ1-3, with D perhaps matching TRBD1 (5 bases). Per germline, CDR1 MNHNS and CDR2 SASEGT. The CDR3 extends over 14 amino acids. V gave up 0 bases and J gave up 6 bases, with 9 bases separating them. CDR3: CASSEAWGKNTIYF. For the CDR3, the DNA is TGTGCCAGCAGTGAAGCGTGGGGGAAAAACACCATATATTTT.

The CDR3 region has the DNA TGTGCCAGCAGTTACCCGACTACCTCCTACGAGCAGTACTTC. It is translated as CASSYPTTSYEQYF. The genes are TRBV6-5 and TRBJ2-7; a possible D gene is TRBD2 (5 bases). V was shortened by 2 bases and J by 0 bases, with 8 bases between the two germline ends. The CDR3 contains 14 residues. From germline, CDR1 is MNHEY and CDR2 SVGAGI.

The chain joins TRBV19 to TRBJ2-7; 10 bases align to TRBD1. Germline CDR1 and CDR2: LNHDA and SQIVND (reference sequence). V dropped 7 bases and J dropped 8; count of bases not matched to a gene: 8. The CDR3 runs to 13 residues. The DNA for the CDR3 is TGTGCCAGTACTACGGACAGGGGGAACAAGCAGTACTTC. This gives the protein CASTTDRGNKQYF.

In nucleotides, the CDR3 is TGTGCCAGCAGTGAAGTGTGGGCGAGCTCCTACGAGCAGTACTTC. It is translated as CASSEVWASSYEQYF. V usage is TRBV6-1 and J usage is TRBJ2-7; no reliable D call. This CDR3 is built from 15 residues. Trimming pared 1 base from V and 0 bases from J, leaving 10 bases between. Per germline, CDR1 MNHNS and CDR2 SASEGT.

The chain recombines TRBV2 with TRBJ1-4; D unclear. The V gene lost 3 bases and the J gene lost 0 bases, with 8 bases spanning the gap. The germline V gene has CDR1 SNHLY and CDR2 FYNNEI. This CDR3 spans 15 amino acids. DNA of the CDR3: TGTGCCAGCAGTGATTACAGAGCAACTAATGAAAAACTGTTTTTT. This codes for CASSDYRATNEKLFF.

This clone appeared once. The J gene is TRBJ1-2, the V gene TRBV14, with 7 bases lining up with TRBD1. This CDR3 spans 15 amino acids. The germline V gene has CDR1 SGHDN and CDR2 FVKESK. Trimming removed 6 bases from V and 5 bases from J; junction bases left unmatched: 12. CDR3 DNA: TGTGCCAGCAGTACCGGGACAGCCACCACTTATGGCTACACCTTC. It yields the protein CASSTGTATTYGYTF.

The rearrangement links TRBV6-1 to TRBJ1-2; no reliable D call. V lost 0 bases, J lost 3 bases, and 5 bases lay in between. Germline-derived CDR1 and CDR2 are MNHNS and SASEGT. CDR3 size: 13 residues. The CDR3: CASSEAFDYGYTF. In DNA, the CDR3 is TGTGCCAGCAGTGAAGCATTTGACTATGGCTACACCTTC.

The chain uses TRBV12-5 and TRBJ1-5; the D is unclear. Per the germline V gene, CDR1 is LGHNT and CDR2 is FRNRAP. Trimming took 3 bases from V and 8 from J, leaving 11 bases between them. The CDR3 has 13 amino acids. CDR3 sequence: CASGFNGMEPQHF. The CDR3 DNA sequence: TGTGCTAGTGGTTTTAACGGAATGGAGCCCCAGCATTTT.

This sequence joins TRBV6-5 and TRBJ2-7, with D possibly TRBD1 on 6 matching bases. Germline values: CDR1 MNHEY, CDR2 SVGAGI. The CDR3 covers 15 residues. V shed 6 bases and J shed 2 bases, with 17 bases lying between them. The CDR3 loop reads CASRPQQGFTYEQYF. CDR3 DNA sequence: TGTGCCAGCAGGCCCCAACAGGGTTTCACCTACGAGCAGTACTTC.

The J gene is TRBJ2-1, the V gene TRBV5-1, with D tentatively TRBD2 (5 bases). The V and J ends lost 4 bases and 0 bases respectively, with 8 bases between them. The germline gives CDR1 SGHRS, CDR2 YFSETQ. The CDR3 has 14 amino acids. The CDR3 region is CASSMGSSYNEQFF. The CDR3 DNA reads TGCGCCAGCAGCATGGGGAGCTCCTACAATGAGCAGTTCTTC.

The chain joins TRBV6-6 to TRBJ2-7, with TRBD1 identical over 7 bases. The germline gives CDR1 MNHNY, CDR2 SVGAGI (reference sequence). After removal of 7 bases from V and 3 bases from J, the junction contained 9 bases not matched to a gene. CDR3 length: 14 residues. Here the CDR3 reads CASTSGQRNYEQYF. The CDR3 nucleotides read TGTGCCAGCACCTCGGGACAGAGAAACTACGAGCAGTACTTC.

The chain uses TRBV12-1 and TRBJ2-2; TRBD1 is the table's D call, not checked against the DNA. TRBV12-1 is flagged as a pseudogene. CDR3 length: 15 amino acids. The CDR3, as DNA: TGTGCCAGCAGCCCAATGACAGCGAACACCGGGGAGCTGTTTTTT. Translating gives CASSPMTANTGELFF.

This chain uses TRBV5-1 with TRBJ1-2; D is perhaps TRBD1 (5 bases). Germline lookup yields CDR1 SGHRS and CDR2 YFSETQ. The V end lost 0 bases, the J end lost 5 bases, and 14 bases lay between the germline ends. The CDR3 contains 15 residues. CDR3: CASSLEGSGGYGYTF. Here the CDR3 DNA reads TGCGCCAGCAGCTTGGAAGGCTCTGGGGGGTATGGCTACACCTTC.

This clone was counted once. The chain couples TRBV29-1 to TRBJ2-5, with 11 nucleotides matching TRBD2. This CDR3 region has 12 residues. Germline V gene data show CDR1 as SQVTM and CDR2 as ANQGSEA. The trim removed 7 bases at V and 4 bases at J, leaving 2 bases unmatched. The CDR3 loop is CSGLAGGETQYF. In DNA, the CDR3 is TGCAGCGGGCTAGCGGGGGGAGAGACCCAGTACTTC.

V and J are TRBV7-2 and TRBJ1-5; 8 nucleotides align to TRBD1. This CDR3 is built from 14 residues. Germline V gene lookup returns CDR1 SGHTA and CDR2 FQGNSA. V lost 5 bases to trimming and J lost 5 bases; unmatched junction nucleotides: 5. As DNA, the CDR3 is TGTGCCAGCAGCACAGGACAGGGTGATCAGCCCCAGCATTTT. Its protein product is CASSTGQGDQPQHF. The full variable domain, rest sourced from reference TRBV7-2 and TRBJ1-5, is GAGVSQSPSNKVTEKGKDVELRCDPISGHTALYWYRQSLGQGLEFLIYFQGNSAPDKSGLPSDRFSAERTGGSVSTLTIQRTQQEDSAVYLCASSTGQGDQPQHFGDGTRLSIL.

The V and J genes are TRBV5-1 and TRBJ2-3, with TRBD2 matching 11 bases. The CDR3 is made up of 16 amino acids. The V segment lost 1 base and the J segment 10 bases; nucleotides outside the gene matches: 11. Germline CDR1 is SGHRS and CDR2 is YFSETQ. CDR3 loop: CASSLKTSGDLAPQYF. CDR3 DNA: TGCGCCAGCAGCTTGAAGACTAGCGGGGATTTGGCGCCGCAGTATTTT. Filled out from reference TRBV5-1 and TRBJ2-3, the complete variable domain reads KAGVTQTPRYLIKTRGQQVTLSCSPISGHRSVSWYQQTPGQGLQFLFEYFSETQRNKGNFPGRFSGRQFSNSRSEMNVSTLELGDSALYLCASSLKTSGDLAPQYFGPGTRLTVL.

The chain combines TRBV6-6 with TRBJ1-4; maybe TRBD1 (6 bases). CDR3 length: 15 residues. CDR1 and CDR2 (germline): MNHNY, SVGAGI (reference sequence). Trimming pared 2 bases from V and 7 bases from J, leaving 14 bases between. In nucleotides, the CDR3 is TGTGCCAGCAGTTACCCTCAGGGGAAGGGTGAAAAACTGTTTTTT. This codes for CASSYPQGKGEKLFF.

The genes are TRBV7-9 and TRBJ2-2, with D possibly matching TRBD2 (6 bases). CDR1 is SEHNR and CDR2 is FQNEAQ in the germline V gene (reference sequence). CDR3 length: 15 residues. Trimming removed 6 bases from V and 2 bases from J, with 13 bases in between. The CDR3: CASSPSGYNTGELFF. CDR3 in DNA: TGTGCCAGCAGTCCCAGCGGGTATAACACCGGGGAGCTGTTTTTT.

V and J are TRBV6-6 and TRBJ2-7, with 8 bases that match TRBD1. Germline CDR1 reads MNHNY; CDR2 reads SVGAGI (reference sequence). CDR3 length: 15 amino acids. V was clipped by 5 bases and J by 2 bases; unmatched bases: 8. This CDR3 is CASSTRDRLAYEQYF. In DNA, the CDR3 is TGTGCCAGCAGTACGCGGGACAGGCTGGCCTACGAGCAGTACTTC.

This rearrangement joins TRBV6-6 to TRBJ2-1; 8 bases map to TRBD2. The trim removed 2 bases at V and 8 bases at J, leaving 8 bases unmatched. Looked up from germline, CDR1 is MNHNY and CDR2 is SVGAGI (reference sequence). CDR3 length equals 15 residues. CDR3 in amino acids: CASSYDGRARDEQFF. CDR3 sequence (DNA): TGTGCCAGCAGTTACGACGGGAGGGCCCGGGATGAGCAGTTCTTC.

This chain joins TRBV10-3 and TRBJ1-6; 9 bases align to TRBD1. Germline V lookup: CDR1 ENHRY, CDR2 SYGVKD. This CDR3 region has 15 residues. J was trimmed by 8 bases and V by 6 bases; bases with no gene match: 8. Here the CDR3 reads CAIREGQGIHSPLHF. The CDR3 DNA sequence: TGTGCCATCAGAGAAGGACAGGGGATTCATTCACCCCTCCACTTT.

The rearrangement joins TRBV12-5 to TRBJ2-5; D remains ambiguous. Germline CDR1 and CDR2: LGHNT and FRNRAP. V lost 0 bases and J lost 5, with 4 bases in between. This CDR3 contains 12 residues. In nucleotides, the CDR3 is TGTGCTAGTGGTTTGGTACTGGAGACCCAGTACTTC. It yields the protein CASGLVLETQYF.

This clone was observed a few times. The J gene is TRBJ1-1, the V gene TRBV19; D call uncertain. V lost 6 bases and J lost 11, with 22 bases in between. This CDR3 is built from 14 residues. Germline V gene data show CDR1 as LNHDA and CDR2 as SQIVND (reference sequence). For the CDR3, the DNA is TGTGCCAGTAGCCGGAGCGGAACGAATCGGGATGCTTTCTTT. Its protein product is CASSRSGTNRDAFF. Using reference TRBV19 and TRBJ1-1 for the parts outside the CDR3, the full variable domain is DGGITQSPKYLFRKEGQNVTLSCEQNLNHDAMYWYRQDPGQGLRLIYYSQIVNDFQKGDIAEGYSVSREKKESFPLTVTSAQKNPTAFYLCASSRSGTNRDAFFGQGTRLTVV.